Reported below is one T cell receptor (beta chain). The antigen is unknown. Per the original methods: The detection floor for productive clonotype frequency was 2.59 x 10-5. Here immunoSEQ multiplex PCR was the method, and the copy in TCRdb shows in-frame clones only, minus some. From that table come the V and J calls and clone size; the DNA was used to work out D and trimming. The sample consists of tens of thousands of clones, around 72% of them appearing once. These data originate in a study of STAT5B mutations in CD4+ large granular lymphocyte leukemia. Overall study context: Among healthy controls, a particular HLA allele went with more CDR3 'QG' motifs.

V shed 0 bases and J 0 bases; nucleotides not matched to a gene: 3. The germline V gene has CDR1 SGDLS and CDR2 YYNGEE. The CDR3 has 16 residues. Study results and caveats: Top patient clones used TRBV06 genes more often: 8/27 versus 2/35 in controls. Main leukemic clonotypes were patient-specific, but about 25% appeared at low frequency elsewhere.

This TCR came from a human donor in good health. The sequencing sample was made of CD4+ T cells from blood buffy coats. This chain uses TRBV9 with TRBJ2-3; 8 bases agree with TRBD2. Written as DNA, the CDR3 is TGTGCCAGCAGCGTAGGGATAGCGGGGAGCACAGATACGCAGTATTTT. Its protein product is CASSVGIAGSTDTQYF.